Presented here are 3 T cell receptor beta chains from one specimen sequenced in a study of T cells in Graves' hyperthyroidism and ophthalmopathy. Researchers took RNA transcripts and amplified the TCR beta CDR3 regions from them. TCR CDR3 regions were first amplified by RT-PCR with HTBI primers. MiXCR, applied by TCRdb to the multiplex PCR reads, yields one record per CDR3 protein. In the table there are some 600,000 distinct CDR3 sequences, approximately 14% of which are singletons. Sequences were obtained from blood. The receptors here all came from a woman younger than 45 with Graves' hyperthyroidism that later progressed to Graves' ophthalmopathy.

Ten or more counts support this clonotype. This chain links TRBV19 with TRBJ2-1, with a weak D call TRBD1 (6 bases). The germline V gene encodes CDR1 LNHDA and CDR2 SQIVND (reference sequence). With 5 bases removed from V and 6 bases from J, the gap between germline ends came to 11 bases. This CDR3 comprises 13 residues. CDR3 region: CASSLTGLNEQFF. CDR3 nucleotides: TGTGCCAGTAGTCTGACAGGCCTCAATGAGCAGTTCTTC.

This clonotype appeared many times. The V gene is TRBV11-2, the J gene TRBJ2-5; 7 bases match TRBD1. The junction had 8 bases not matched to a gene; V was cut back by 5 bases and J by 14 bases. Germline V CDR1 and CDR2: SGHAT, FQNNGV. This CDR3 comprises 11 residues. This CDR3 reads CASSPSDRNYF. In nucleotides, the CDR3 is TGTGCCAGCAGCCCATCGGACAGGAATTACTTC.

This chain uses TRBV7-2 with TRBJ1-4; D may be TRBD1 (5 bases). Germline CDR1 reads SGHTA; CDR2 reads FQGNSA. V gave up 5 bases and J gave up 8 bases, with 15 bases separating them. CDR3 size: 14 residues. In DNA form, the CDR3 reads TGTGCCAGCAGCGCGGGGGGGGGGAAGGAAAAACTGTTTTTT. Residues: CASSAGGGKEKLFF.